This T cell receptor beta chain stems from a study of cytomegalovirus exposure and HLA in healthy donors. Study conclusions and caveats: For most TCR sequences rarity was the rule, although some public TCRs occurred in many donors. In vitro assays verified that a few CMV-associated chains recognized CMV antigens specifically.

Trimming took off 4 bases at V and 3 bases at J, with 10 bases between the two ends. The germline V gene has CDR1 SGDLS and CDR2 YYNGEE. This CDR3 contains 13 residues. The data were produced by immunoSEQ multiplex PCR, yet TCRdb's version contains in-frame clones alone and is incomplete. Here the sample spans about 340,000 clones, around 86% being singletons. Concerning this clone: Its antigen remains unknown.

This TCR derives from a woman aged 18-29 years in good health and CMV-seronegative. The source material was PBMCs. This chain joins TRBV9 and TRBJ1-1; the D gene is possibly TRBD1 (5 bases). CDR3 amino acids: CASSPTGDTEAFF. In DNA form, the CDR3 reads TGTGCCAGCAGCCCCACGGGGGACACTGAAGCTTTCTTT.